The present entry profiles one T cell receptor (beta chain) with its context. This sample was included in a study of siplizumab effects on memory and regulatory T cells. Some 97,000 TCR templates underwent assay in every sample. TCRdb's copy holds only in-frame clones and misses some; the assay was immunoSEQ multiplex PCR. The data show tens of thousands of clones, 90% to 97% seen once. Germline-derived CDR1 and CDR2 are LNHDA and SQIVND (reference sequence). CDR3 length: 11 residues. V was clipped by 3 bases and J by 14 bases; unmatched bases: 5. The sequencing sample was made of naive CD8+ T cells sorted from blood. This clonotype originated in a human donor in good health. The chain has TRBV19 and TRBJ2-3, with 7 bases identical to TRBD1. Here the CDR3 reads CASSIGQGVYF. CDR3 sequence (DNA): TGTGCCAGTAGTATTGGCCAGGGGGTGTATTTT.